Sequencing of this TCR beta chain was carried out in a study of early T cells in non-severe SARS-CoV-2 infection. Study summary: Chains stayed unpaired after sequencing of bulk RNA from unsorted whole blood.

The TCR library protocol attached unique molecular identifiers to the individual cDNA molecules. TCRdb reanalysed the 5' RACE reads using MiXCR and keeps one entry per CDR3 protein. Of 40,000 or so distinct CDR3 sequences listed, less than 7% are singletons. This clonotype has ten or more counts. Its antigen is unknown. Germline lookup yields CDR1 LGHNT and CDR2 FRNRAP. This CDR3 contains 13 residues. With 6 bases removed from V and 2 bases from J, the gap between germline ends came to 10 bases. Findings and caveats of the study: Lookups in VDJdb leaned toward anti-spike CD8 responses and missed private and CD4 specificities.

The chain recombines TRBV12-5 with TRBJ1-1, with D unclear. This clonotype originated in an adult who was a healthcare worker with PCR-confirmed SARS-CoV-2 infection or an uninfected control (not recorded which). Specimen: whole blood, collected at baseline. CDR3 sequence: CASGPPYNTEAFF. DNA for the CDR3: TGTGCTAGTGGCCCGCCTTACAACACTGAAGCTTTCTTT.